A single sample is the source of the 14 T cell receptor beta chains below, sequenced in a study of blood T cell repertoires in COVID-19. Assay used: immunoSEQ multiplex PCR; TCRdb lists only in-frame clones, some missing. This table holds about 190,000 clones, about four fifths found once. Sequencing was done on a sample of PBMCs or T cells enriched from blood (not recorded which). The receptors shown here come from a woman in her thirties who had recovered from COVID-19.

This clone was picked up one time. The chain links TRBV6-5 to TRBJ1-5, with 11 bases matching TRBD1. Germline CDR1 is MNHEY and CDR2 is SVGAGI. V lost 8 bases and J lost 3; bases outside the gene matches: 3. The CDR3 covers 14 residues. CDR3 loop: CASGQGADNQPQHF. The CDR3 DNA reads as TGTGCCAGCGGACAGGGGGCCGACAATCAGCCCCAGCATTTT.

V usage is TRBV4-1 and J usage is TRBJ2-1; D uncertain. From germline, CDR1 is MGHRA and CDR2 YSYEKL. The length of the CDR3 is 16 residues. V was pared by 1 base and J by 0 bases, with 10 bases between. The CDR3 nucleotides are TGCGCCAGCAGCCAAGGTGACACACGCTCCTACAATGAGCAGTTCTTC. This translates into CASSQGDTRSYNEQFF.

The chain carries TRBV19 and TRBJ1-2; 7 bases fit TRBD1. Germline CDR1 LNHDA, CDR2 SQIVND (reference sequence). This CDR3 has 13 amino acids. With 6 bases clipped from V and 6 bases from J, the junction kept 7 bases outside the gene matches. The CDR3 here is CASSARQGDGYTF. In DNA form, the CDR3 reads TGTGCCAGTAGCGCCCGACAGGGTGATGGCTACACCTTC. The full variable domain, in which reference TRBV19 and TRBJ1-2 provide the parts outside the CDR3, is DGGITQSPKYLFRKEGQNVTLSCEQNLNHDAMYWYRQDPGQGLRLIYYSQIVNDFQKGDIAEGYSVSREKKESFPLTVTSAQKNPTAFYLCASSARQGDGYTFGSGTRLTVV.

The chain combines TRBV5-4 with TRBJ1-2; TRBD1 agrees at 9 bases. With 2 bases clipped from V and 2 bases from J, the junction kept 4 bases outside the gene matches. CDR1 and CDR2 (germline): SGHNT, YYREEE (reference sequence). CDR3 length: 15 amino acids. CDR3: CASSLTGGGNYGYTF. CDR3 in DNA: TGTGCCAGCAGCTTAACAGGGGGCGGAAACTATGGCTACACCTTC.

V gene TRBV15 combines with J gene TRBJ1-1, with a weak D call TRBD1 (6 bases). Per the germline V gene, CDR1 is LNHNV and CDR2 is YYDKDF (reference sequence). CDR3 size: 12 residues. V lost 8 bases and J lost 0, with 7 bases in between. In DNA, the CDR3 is TGTGCCACCGGACAGATGAACACTGAAGCTTTCTTT. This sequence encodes CATGQMNTEAFF.

DNA of the CDR3: TGCGCCAGCAGCTCGGCGCAAGAAGCGGGAGGGCCGCAGAATGAGCAGTTCTTC. It specifies CASSSAQEAGGPQNEQFF. The chain carries TRBV5-1 and TRBJ2-1; 10 positions match TRBD2. The germline gives CDR1 SGHRS, CDR2 YFSETQ. CDR3 length: 18 residues. The ends lost 3 bases at V and 7 bases at J; junction bases unmatched: 16.

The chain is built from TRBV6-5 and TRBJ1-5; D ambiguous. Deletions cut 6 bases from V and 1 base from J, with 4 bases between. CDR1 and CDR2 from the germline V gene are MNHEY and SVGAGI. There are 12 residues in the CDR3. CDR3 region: CASRQSNQPQHF. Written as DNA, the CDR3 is TGTGCCAGCAGACAGAGCAATCAGCCCCAGCATTTT.

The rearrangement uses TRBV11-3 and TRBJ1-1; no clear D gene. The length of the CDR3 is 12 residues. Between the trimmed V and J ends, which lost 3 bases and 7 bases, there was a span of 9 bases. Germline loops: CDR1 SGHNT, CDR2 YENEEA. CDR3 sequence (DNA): TGTGCCAGCAGCTTCCGCGGCAGTGAAGCTTTCTTT. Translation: CASSFRGSEAFF. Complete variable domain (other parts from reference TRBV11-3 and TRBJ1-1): EAGVVQSPRYKIIEKKQPVAFWCNPISGHNTLYWYLQNLGQGPELLIRYENEEAVDDSQLPKDRFSAERLKGVDSTLKIQPAELGDSAVYLCASSFRGSEAFFGQGTRLTVV.

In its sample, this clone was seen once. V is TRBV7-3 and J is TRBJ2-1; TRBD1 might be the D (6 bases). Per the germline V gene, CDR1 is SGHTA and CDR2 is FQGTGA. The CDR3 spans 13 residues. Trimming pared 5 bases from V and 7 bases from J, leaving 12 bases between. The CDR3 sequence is CASSRTGINEQFF. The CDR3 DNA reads TGTGCCAGCAGCCGTACAGGGATAAATGAGCAGTTCTTC.

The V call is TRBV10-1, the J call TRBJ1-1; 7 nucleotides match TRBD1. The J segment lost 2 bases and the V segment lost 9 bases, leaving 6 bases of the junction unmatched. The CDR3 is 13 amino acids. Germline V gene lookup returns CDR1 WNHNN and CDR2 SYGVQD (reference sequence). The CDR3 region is CARGQAANTEAFF. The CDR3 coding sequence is TGCGCCAGAGGACAGGCTGCTAACACTGAAGCTTTCTTT.

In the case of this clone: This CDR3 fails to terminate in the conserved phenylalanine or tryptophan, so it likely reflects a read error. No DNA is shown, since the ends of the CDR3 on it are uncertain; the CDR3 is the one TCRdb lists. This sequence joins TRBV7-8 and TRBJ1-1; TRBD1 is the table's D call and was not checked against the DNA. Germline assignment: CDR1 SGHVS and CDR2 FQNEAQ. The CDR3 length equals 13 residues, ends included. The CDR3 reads CASSLARDRAFQV.

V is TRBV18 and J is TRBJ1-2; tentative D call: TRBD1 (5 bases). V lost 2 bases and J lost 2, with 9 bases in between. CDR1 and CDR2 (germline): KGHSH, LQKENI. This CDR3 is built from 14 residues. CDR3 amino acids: CASSPGRGNYGYTF. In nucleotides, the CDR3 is TGTGCCAGCTCACCAGGTCGGGGGAACTATGGCTACACCTTC.

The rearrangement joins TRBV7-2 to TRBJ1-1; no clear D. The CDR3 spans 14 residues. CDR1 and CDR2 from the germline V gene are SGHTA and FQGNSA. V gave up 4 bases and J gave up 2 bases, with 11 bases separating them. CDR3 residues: CASSSPQANTEAFF. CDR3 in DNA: TGTGCCAGCAGCTCCCCCCAGGCAAACACTGAAGCTTTCTTT.

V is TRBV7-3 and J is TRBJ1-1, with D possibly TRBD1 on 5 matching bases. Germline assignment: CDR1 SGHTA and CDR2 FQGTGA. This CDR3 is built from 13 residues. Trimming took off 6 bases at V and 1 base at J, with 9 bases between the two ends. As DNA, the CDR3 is TGTGCCAGCAGTTACAGGAAGAACACTGAAGCTTTCTTT. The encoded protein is CASSYRKNTEAFF.